The source of this T cell receptor beta chain is a study of immune characterization of retroperitoneal liposarcoma. TCRdb fed the PCR reads into MiXCR, producing one record per CDR3 protein. This sample carries fewer than 20,000 distinct CDR3 sequences, about 35% of them seen once, and the ten largest clones take approximately 8%. Germline lookup yields CDR1 SGHTA and CDR2 FQGNSA. This CDR3 region has 19 residues. With 5 bases clipped from V and 2 bases from J, the junction kept 18 bases outside the gene matches. This chain connects TRBV7-2 to TRBJ1-3; 7 bases match TRBD1. The TCR was taken from a male donor with retroperitoneal liposarcoma. The sequenced material came from blood. The CDR3 coding sequence is TGTGCCAGCAGCCTAAGACAGGGTCTAAGGGTGATAACTGGAAACACCATATATTTT. Translation gives CASSLRQGLRVITGNTIYF.